The source of this TCR beta chain is a study of blood T cell repertoires in COVID-19. Study context: Sites across the United States, Italy and Spain contributed samples from acute and convalescent COVID-19. T cells, B-cell-depleted T cells, or PBMCs provided the cDNA or gDNA that served as material.

Original data processing: For nucleated cells, counts were estimated from reference gene primer amplification. This table comes from immunoSEQ multiplex PCR, and its TCRdb copy is limited to in-frame clones, with some not included. The DNA was the basis for D and trimming; V, J and clone size are from that table. This sample has 90,000 to 150,000 clones; approximately 90% occur once, and the top ten carry around 30%. V was clipped by 3 bases and J by 0 bases; unmatched bases: 3. CDR3 length: 16 amino acids. The germline V gene encodes CDR1 MDHEN and CDR2 SYDVKM. The rearrangement uses TRBV28 and TRBJ2-1; the match to TRBD2 covers 9 bases. The sequence was obtained from a man between 65 and 80 years old with active or convalescent COVID-19. Sequences were obtained from peripheral blood. The CDR3 DNA reads TGTGCCAGCAGTTTGCATAGCGGGAGCTCCTACAATGAGCAGTTCTTC. Its translation is CASSLHSGSSYNEQFF.